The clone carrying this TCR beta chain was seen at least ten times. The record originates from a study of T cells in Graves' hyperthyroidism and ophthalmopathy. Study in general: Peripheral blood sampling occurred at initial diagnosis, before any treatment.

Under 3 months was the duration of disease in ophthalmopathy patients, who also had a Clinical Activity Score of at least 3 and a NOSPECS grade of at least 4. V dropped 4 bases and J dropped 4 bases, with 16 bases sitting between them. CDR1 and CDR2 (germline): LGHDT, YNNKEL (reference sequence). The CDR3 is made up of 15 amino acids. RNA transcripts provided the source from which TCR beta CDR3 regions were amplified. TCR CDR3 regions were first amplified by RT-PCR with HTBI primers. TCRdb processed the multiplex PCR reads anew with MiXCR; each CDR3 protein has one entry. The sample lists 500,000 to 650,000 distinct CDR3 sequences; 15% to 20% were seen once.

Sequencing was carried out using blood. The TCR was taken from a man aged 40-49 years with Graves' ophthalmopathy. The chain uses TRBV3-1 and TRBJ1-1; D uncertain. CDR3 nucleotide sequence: TGTGCCAGCAGCCTCAGGTCCCGCCGTACCACTGAAGCTTTCTTT. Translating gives CASSLRSRRTTEAFF. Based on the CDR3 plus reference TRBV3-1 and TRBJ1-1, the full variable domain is DTAVSQTPKYLVTQMGNDKSIKCEQNLGHDTMYWYKQDSKKFLKIMFSYNNKELIINETVPNRFSPKSPDKAHLNLHINSLELGDSAVYFCASSLRSRRTTEAFFGQGTRLTVV.